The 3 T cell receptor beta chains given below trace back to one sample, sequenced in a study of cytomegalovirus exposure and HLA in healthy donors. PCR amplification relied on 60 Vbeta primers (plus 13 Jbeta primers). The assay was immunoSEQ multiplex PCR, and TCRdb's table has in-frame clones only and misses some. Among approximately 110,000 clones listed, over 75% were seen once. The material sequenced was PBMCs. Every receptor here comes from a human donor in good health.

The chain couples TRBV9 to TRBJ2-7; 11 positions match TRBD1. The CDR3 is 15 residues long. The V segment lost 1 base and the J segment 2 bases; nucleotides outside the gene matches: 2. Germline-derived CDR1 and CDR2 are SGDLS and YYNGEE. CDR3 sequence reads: CASSVTGQGAYEQYF. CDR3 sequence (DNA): TGTGCCAGCAGCGTAACGGGACAGGGGGCCTACGAGCAGTACTTC.

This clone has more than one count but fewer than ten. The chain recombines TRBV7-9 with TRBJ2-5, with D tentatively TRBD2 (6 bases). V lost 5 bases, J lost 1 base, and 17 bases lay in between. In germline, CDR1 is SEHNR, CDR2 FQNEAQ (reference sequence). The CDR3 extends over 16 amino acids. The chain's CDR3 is CASSKEGWDSQETQYF. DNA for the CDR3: TGTGCCAGCAGCAAAGAGGGTTGGGACTCCCAAGAGACCCAGTACTTC.

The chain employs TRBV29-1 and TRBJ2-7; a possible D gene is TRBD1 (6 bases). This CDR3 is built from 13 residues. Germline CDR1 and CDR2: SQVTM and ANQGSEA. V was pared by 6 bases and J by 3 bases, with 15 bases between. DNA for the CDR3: TGCAGCGTGTACAGGGTGGGGGACTACGAGCAGTACTTC. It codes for CSVYRVGDYEQYF.